This TCR beta chain was sequenced for a study of low-dose radiotherapy and immunotherapy resistance in tumors. TRAV- and TRBV-specific primers were used for first-strand cDNA, which covered alpha and beta chains. TCR amplification ran approximately 22 PCR cycles using constant-region and V-primer adapter primers. MiXCR, run by TCRdb on the reads, gives a single entry per CDR3 protein. The sample contains some 100,000 distinct CDR3 sequences, 20% to 25% of which appear only once. Per germline, CDR1 DFQATT and CDR2 SNEGSKA (reference sequence). With 3 bases removed from V and 7 bases from J, the gap between germline ends came to 19 bases. The CDR3 has 15 amino acids. Stated time point: after trial treatment. Treatment specified: LDRT plus nivolumab, ipilimumab, low-dose cyclophosphamide and aspirin (RACIN trial). This clonotype showed up many times.

J is TRBJ1-5 and V is TRBV20-1, with D tentatively TRBD1 (6 bases). The sequencing here drew on PBMCs, taken after low-dose radiotherapy plus immunotherapy. The TCR sequence derives from a female donor with ovarian cancer. The CDR3 nucleotides read TGCAGTGCTAGCTGGGATGAGGGGGGGGTACAGCCCCAGCATTTT. The encoded protein is CSASWDEGGVQPQHF.